The 26 T cell receptor beta chains in this list originate from one sample, sequenced in a study of T cell changes during pregnancy in multiple sclerosis. The data were produced by immunoSEQ multiplex PCR, yet TCRdb's version contains in-frame clones alone and is incomplete. The repertoire consists of roughly 85,000 clones, with 90% to 95% occurring once and the leading ten covering about 2.5%. Sample: peripheral blood, taken in the first trimester of pregnancy. These TCRs come from a female donor with multiple sclerosis, enrolled in a pregnancy study.

This clone appeared a few times. This chain links TRBV19 with TRBJ1-5, with 8 nucleotides matching TRBD1. J gave up 7 bases and V 4 bases, and 9 bases lay outside the gene matches. This CDR3 is 15 amino acids long. Per the germline V gene, CDR1 is LNHDA and CDR2 is SQIVND (reference sequence). In nucleotides, the CDR3 is TGTGCCAGTAGTACCCCAGGGGGCGCAGGGCAGCCCCAGCATTTT. The encoded protein is CASSTPGGAGQPQHF. Full variable domain (outside the CDR3, taken from reference TRBV19 and TRBJ1-5): DGGITQSPKYLFRKEGQNVTLSCEQNLNHDAMYWYRQDPGQGLRLIYYSQIVNDFQKGDIAEGYSVSREKKESFPLTVTSAQKNPTAFYLCASSTPGGAGQPQHFGDGTRLSIL.

This chain joins TRBV30 and TRBJ2-3, with 11 bases that match TRBD2. CDR1 is GTSNPN, CDR2 SVGIG, per germline (reference sequence). The CDR3 spans 15 residues. V trimming: 3 bases; J trimming: 6 bases; junction bases outside the gene matches: 8. The CDR3 here is CAWRALAGDVDTQYF. CDR3 DNA: TGTGCCTGGAGGGCACTAGCGGGAGACGTCGATACGCAGTATTTT.

This rearrangement joins TRBV9 to TRBJ2-5, with 7 bases aligning to TRBD1. Looked up from germline, CDR1 is SGDLS and CDR2 is YYNGEE. With 4 bases clipped from V and 2 bases from J, the junction kept 5 bases outside the gene matches. CDR3 length: 14 residues. CDR3 sequence (DNA): TGTGCCAGCAGCCCTCGACAGGGACAAGAGACCCAGTACTTC. Its translation: CASSPRQGQETQYF.

The chain is built from TRBV30 and TRBJ1-5, with D perhaps TRBD1 (6 bases). V was trimmed by 0 bases and J by 7 bases, leaving 16 bases between them. The CDR3 runs 15 residues. The germline V gene encodes CDR1 GTSNPN and CDR2 SVGIG (reference sequence). The CDR3 nucleotides read TGTGCCTGGAGTGTACGTGGCAGGGGATGGCAGCCCCAGCATTTT. This gives the protein CAWSVRGRGWQPQHF.

The rearrangement joins TRBV25-1 to TRBJ1-4; the match to TRBD1 covers 7 bases. The CDR3 is 15 amino acids. V lost 3 bases to trimming and J lost 8 bases; unmatched junction nucleotides: 9. Germline V gene lookup returns CDR1 MGHDK and CDR2 SYGVNS. DNA of the CDR3: TGTGCCAGCAGTGAGACAGGGTCGATCGGCGAAAAACTGTTTTTT. Its translation: CASSETGSIGEKLFF.

The genes are TRBV19 and TRBJ1-5; tentatively, D is TRBD1 (5 bases). The CDR3 spans 14 residues. Trimming cost V 1 base and J 3 bases, with 7 bases left between them. Germline V gene lookup returns CDR1 LNHDA and CDR2 SQIVND (reference sequence). This CDR3 reads CASSIARVNQPQHF. The CDR3 nucleotides read TGTGCCAGTAGTATAGCCAGGGTCAATCAGCCCCAGCATTTT. The variable domain in full, with the rest retrieved from reference TRBV19 and TRBJ1-5, is DGGITQSPKYLFRKEGQNVTLSCEQNLNHDAMYWYRQDPGQGLRLIYYSQIVNDFQKGDIAEGYSVSREKKESFPLTVTSAQKNPTAFYLCASSIARVNQPQHFGDGTRLSIL.

This chain links TRBV9 with TRBJ1-2; TRBD1 matches at 12 bases. After removal of 2 bases from V and 4 bases from J, the junction contained 6 bases not matched to a gene. Germline values: CDR1 SGDLS, CDR2 YYNGEE. CDR3 length equals 16 residues. CDR3 sequence: CASSVGGTGGVYGYTF. The CDR3 bases are TGTGCCAGCAGCGTCGGAGGGACAGGGGGCGTCTATGGCTACACCTTC.

In this sample, this clone turned up a few times. The CDR3 region is CATSRGLAGTGELFF. CDR3 in DNA: TGTGCCACCAGCAGAGGACTAGCGGGAACCGGGGAGCTGTTTTTT. V usage is TRBV15 and J usage is TRBJ2-2; TRBD2 matches at 11 bases. CDR1 and CDR2 (germline): LNHNV, YYDKDF (reference sequence). CDR3 size: 15 residues. The V segment lost 1 base and the J segment 5 bases; nucleotides outside the gene matches: 0.

This rearrangement joins TRBV5-1 to TRBJ2-5, with D uncertain. V was clipped by 0 bases and J by 3 bases, with 6 bases between them. CDR3 length equals 13 residues. Germline CDR1 reads SGHRS; CDR2 reads YFSETQ. In nucleotides, the CDR3 is TGCGCCAGCAGCTTGGGTCGGGAAGAGACCCAGTACTTC. This sequence encodes CASSLGREETQYF.

The chain is built from TRBV7-2 and TRBJ2-7; maybe TRBD1 (6 bases). Germline V lookup: CDR1 SGHTA, CDR2 FQGNSA. V lost 5 bases, J lost 3 bases, and 17 bases lay in between. This CDR3 is 15 amino acids long. In nucleotides, the CDR3 is TGTGCCAGCAGCCCTGTTGGCGGACAGAGCTACGAGCAGTACTTC. Protein: CASSPVGGQSYEQYF. The complete variable domain, with remaining parts taken from reference TRBV7-2 and TRBJ2-7, reads GAGVSQSPSNKVTEKGKDVELRCDPISGHTALYWYRQSLGQGLEFLIYFQGNSAPDKSGLPSDRFSAERTGGSVSTLTIQRTQQEDSAVYLCASSPVGGQSYEQYFGPGTRLTVT.

This clone came up once. The chain has TRBV6-5 and TRBJ1-5; D remains ambiguous. V lost 0 bases to trimming and J lost 6 bases, with 6 bases between them. Germline lookup yields CDR1 MNHEY and CDR2 SVGAGI. This CDR3 comprises 13 residues. CDR3 sequence reads: CASSYSSGQPQHF. The CDR3 nucleotides read TGTGCCAGCAGTTACTCGTCAGGTCAGCCCCAGCATTTT.

The chain has TRBV9 and TRBJ2-2; D perhaps matches TRBD1 (5 bases). Germline V lookup: CDR1 SGDLS, CDR2 YYNGEE. This CDR3 spans 15 amino acids. Trimming left V 2 bases short and J 1 base short, with 9 bases between. In DNA, the CDR3 is TGTGCCAGCAGCGTCTCCCAGGGGAACACCGGGGAGCTGTTTTTT. Its protein is CASSVSQGNTGELFF.

The V gene is TRBV7-9, the J gene TRBJ2-7; a weak D match, TRBD2 (5 bases). V shed 5 bases and J shed 2 bases, with 13 bases lying between them. Per germline, CDR1 SEHNR and CDR2 FQNEAQ (reference sequence). The CDR3 is 14 residues long. The CDR3: CASSPSASPYEQYF. CDR3 DNA: TGTGCCAGCAGCCCGAGTGCTAGCCCCTACGAGCAGTACTTC.

The chain carries TRBV11-3 and TRBJ2-3; maybe TRBD1 (6 bases). V lost 3 bases to trimming and J lost 3 bases, with 16 bases between them. Per germline, CDR1 SGHNT and CDR2 YENEEA. The CDR3 spans 16 residues. The CDR3 bases are TGTGCCAGCAGCTTTCCGTCGGACAGTTTTACAGATACGCAGTATTTT. Protein: CASSFPSDSFTDTQYF. The entire variable domain, with the rest obtained from reference TRBV11-3 and TRBJ2-3, is as follows: EAGVVQSPRYKIIEKKQPVAFWCNPISGHNTLYWYLQNLGQGPELLIRYENEEAVDDSQLPKDRFSAERLKGVDSTLKIQPAELGDSAVYLCASSFPSDSFTDTQYFGPGTRLTVL.

The chain employs TRBV6-5 and TRBJ2-1, with D unresolved. V lost 5 bases to trimming and J lost 8 bases, with 10 bases between them. Per the germline V gene, CDR1 is MNHEY and CDR2 is SVGAGI. The CDR3 spans 12 residues. The CDR3 spells CASSTTKDEQFF. As DNA, the CDR3 is TGTGCCAGCAGTACTACTAAGGATGAGCAGTTCTTC.

The chain carries TRBV27 and TRBJ2-7, with D possibly matching TRBD2 (6 bases). The germline V gene encodes CDR1 MNHEY and CDR2 SMNVEV (reference sequence). Deletions cut 4 bases from V and 0 bases from J, with 10 bases between. This CDR3 spans 14 amino acids. The CDR3 reads CASSSPGDSYEQYF. Here the CDR3 DNA reads TGTGCCAGCAGTTCTCCGGGAGACTCCTACGAGCAGTACTTC.

The chain carries TRBV14 and TRBJ2-7; the match to TRBD1 covers 7 bases. Trimming at V came to 1 base and at J to 3 bases, leaving 6 bases not matched to a gene. This CDR3 spans 15 amino acids. The germline CDR1 and CDR2 sequences are SGHDN and FVKESK. Here the CDR3 DNA reads TGTGCCAGCAGCCAAGTGACAGGGAGTATCTACGAGCAGTACTTC. Protein product: CASSQVTGSIYEQYF. The entire variable domain, with the rest obtained from reference TRBV14 and TRBJ2-7, is as follows: EAGVTQFPSHSVIEKGQTVTLRCDPISGHDNLYWYRRVMGKEIKFLLHFVKESKQDESGMPNNRFLAERTGGTYSTLKVQPAELEDSGVYFCASSQVTGSIYEQYFGPGTRLTVT.

This clone was seen only once. J is TRBJ1-1 and V is TRBV15; D unclear. The CDR3 is 14 amino acids. Germline V gives CDR1 LNHNV, CDR2 YYDKDF (reference sequence). Trimming removed 1 base from V and 1 base from J, with 7 bases in between. CDR3 bases: TGTGCCACCAGCAGAGGGTCGGGGAACACTGAAGCTTTCTTT. Translation gives CATSRGSGNTEAFF.

The chain uses TRBV29-1 and TRBJ1-1, with 8 positions matching TRBD1. Germline V gene sequence: CDR1 SQVTM, CDR2 ANQGSEA. The CDR3 is 12 amino acids. The ends lost 7 bases at V and 0 bases at J; junction bases unmatched: 1. DNA for the CDR3: TGCAGCGGGGACAGGATGAACACTGAAGCTTTCTTT. Protein: CSGDRMNTEAFF.

The J gene is TRBJ2-1, the V gene TRBV7-3; 11 bases are a match to TRBD1. J gave up 8 bases and V 5 bases, and 2 bases lay outside the gene matches. The CDR3 is 13 amino acids. Per the germline V gene, CDR1 is SGHTA and CDR2 is FQGTGA. In DNA form, the CDR3 reads TGTGCCAGCAGCCGGACAGGGGGCGATGAGCAGTTCTTC. It translates to CASSRTGGDEQFF.

V and J are TRBV11-3 and TRBJ1-1; D is unresolved. V was clipped by 7 bases and J by 1 base, with 16 bases between them. The CDR3 consists of 15 residues. Germline CDR1 and CDR2: SGHNT and YENEEA. CDR3 in DNA: TGTGCCAGCAAATCGGGGAGGGCACGGAACACTGAAGCTTTCTTT. Translated, it gives CASKSGRARNTEAFF.

The chain joins TRBV27 to TRBJ2-3, with 8 bases fitting TRBD2. This CDR3 has 13 amino acids. Germline V lookup: CDR1 MNHEY, CDR2 SMNVEV (reference sequence). Trimming at V came to 8 bases and at J to 6 bases, leaving 7 bases not matched to a gene. CDR3 nucleotides: TGTGCCAGCTTGGGACTAGATCGGGATACGCAGTATTTT. Protein product: CASLGLDRDTQYF.

The J gene is TRBJ2-7, the V gene TRBV7-9, with D possibly matching TRBD1 (6 bases). CDR1 is SEHNR, CDR2 FQNEAQ, per germline (reference sequence). The CDR3 spans 15 residues. The V and J ends lost 5 bases and 0 bases respectively, with 14 bases between them. This CDR3 is CASSPGTLSSYEQYF. DNA of the CDR3: TGTGCCAGCAGCCCCGGGACATTGAGCTCCTACGAGCAGTACTTC.

The chain carries TRBV6-5 and TRBJ2-3; 7 positions agree with TRBD2. Germline V lookup: CDR1 MNHEY, CDR2 SVGAGI. The CDR3 has 15 amino acids. Trimming removed 6 bases from V and 3 bases from J; junction bases left unmatched: 9. The CDR3 nucleotides are TGTGCCAGCAGACATACTAGCGCAAAGACAGATACGCAGTATTTT. Its protein product is CASRHTSAKTDTQYF.

V is TRBV5-1 and J is TRBJ2-1, with no clear D. Looked up from germline, CDR1 is SGHRS and CDR2 is YFSETQ. V lost 0 bases, J lost 1 base, and 11 bases lay in between. This CDR3 contains 16 residues. The CDR3 here is CASSLGSLGSYNEQFF. The CDR3 bases are TGCGCCAGCAGCTTGGGTTCCCTAGGATCCTACAATGAGCAGTTCTTC.

This clone has only one observation. The V gene is TRBV5-1, the J gene TRBJ1-4; 9 bases agree with TRBD1. V shed 7 bases, J shed 8 bases, and the junction held 12 bases outside the gene matches. Germline CDR1 reads SGHRS; CDR2 reads YFSETQ. The CDR3 loop spans 15 amino acids. CDR3 sequence: CASQTTGTGQEKLFF. CDR3 nucleotides: TGCGCCAGCCAAACCACCGGGACAGGGCAGGAAAAACTGTTTTTT.